Listed here are 18 T cell receptor beta chains from one sample, sequenced in a study of T cells in Graves' hyperthyroidism and ophthalmopathy. The source material, RNA transcripts, was used to amplify TCR beta CDR3 regions. In the first-round RT-PCR of the TCR CDR3, the HTBI primer set was used. TCRdb processed the multiplex PCR reads anew with MiXCR; each CDR3 protein has one entry. The sample shows about 740,000 distinct CDR3 sequences, around 15% of them seen only once. The sample was blood. Receptor source: a woman aged 18-30 years with Graves' hyperthyroidism.

This clonotype was observed a few times. The rearrangement joins TRBV7-9 to TRBJ1-1; D possibly corresponds to TRBD1 (5 bases). Trimming took 1 base from V and 3 from J, leaving 24 bases between them. Germline values: CDR1 SEHNR, CDR2 FQNEAQ (reference sequence). CDR3 length: 19 residues. For the CDR3, the DNA is TGTGCCAGCAGCTTAGGACCTAGAGGGGTGGCTTATCAGGACACTGAAGCTTTCTTT. Translating gives CASSLGPRGVAYQDTEAFF.

In this sample, this clonotype turned up many times. V usage is TRBV7-8 and J usage is TRBJ1-5; TRBD1 agrees at 10 bases. This CDR3 comprises 15 residues. V was clipped by 6 bases and J by 3 bases; unmatched bases: 5. Germline CDR1 and CDR2: SGHVS and FQNEAQ. The CDR3 loop reads CASSPDRGHNQPQHF. The CDR3 DNA reads as TGTGCCAGCAGTCCTGACAGGGGGCACAATCAGCCCCAGCATTTT.

This clonotype was observed many times. J is TRBJ2-7 and V is TRBV28; the D call may be TRBD1 or TRBD2 (5 bases each). The CDR3 is made up of 17 amino acids. Germline-derived CDR1 and CDR2 are MDHEN and SYDVKM. Trimming removed 8 bases at V and 4 bases at J, with 27 bases between. The DNA of the CDR3 is TGTGCCAGCGCCCTGGGACGGAGGCTACTAAGGGCTTACGAGCAGTACTTC. Translated, it gives CASALGRRLLRAYEQYF.

This clonotype was counted ten times or more. The chain recombines TRBV11-2 with TRBJ2-7; possibly TRBD1 for D (6 bases). Trimming took 2 bases from V and 2 from J, leaving 7 bases between them. Germline values: CDR1 SGHAT, CDR2 FQNNGV. The CDR3 spans 13 residues. The CDR3 DNA reads as TGTGCCAGCAGCTTAACAGGGACCTACGAGCAGTACTTC. Protein product: CASSLTGTYEQYF. Combining the CDR3 with reference TRBV11-2 and TRBJ2-7 gives the whole variable domain EAGVAQSPRYKIIEKRQSVAFWCNPISGHATLYWYQQILGQGPKLLIQFQNNGVVDDSQLPKDRFSAERLKGVDSTLKIQPAKLEDSAVYLCASSLTGTYEQYFGPGTRLTVT.

The chain combines TRBV7-9 with TRBJ1-4; D uncertain. The V end was cut by 7 bases, the J end by 11 bases, with 17 bases between. The CDR3 is made up of 13 amino acids. The germline gives CDR1 SEHNR, CDR2 FQNEAQ (reference sequence). For the CDR3, the DNA is TGTGCCAGCACCCGCCGGGCTCAGGATAAACTGTTTTTT. It encodes CASTRRAQDKLFF.

This clonotype was seen repeatedly, ten times or more. The chain couples TRBV20-1 to TRBJ2-5, with D possibly matching TRBD2 (7 bases). The CDR3 totals 18 residues. Germline V gene sequence: CDR1 DFQATT, CDR2 SNEGSKA (reference sequence). V lost 1 base and J lost 2, with 23 bases in between. CDR3 loop: CSARGGGHNLPLQETQYF. CDR3 bases: TGCAGTGCTAGAGGGGGGGGACACAATCTGCCCCTACAAGAGACCCAGTACTTC.

The V gene is TRBV19, the J gene TRBJ2-1; possible D gene TRBD2, 5 bases. Germline-derived CDR1 and CDR2 are LNHDA and SQIVND (reference sequence). The CDR3 covers 15 residues. V was trimmed by 2 bases and J by 5 bases, leaving 13 bases between them. DNA of the CDR3: TGTGCCAGTAGTATACGGGGAGTTACAGACAATGAGCAGTTCTTC. Protein product: CASSIRGVTDNEQFF.

The chain employs TRBV12-5 and TRBJ1-1; maybe TRBD1 (5 bases). There are 18 residues in the CDR3. Germline assignment: CDR1 LGHNT and CDR2 FRNRAP. Trimming removed 3 bases at V and 0 bases at J, with 20 bases between. CDR3 residues: CASGFTLGDERVNTEAFF. CDR3 DNA: TGTGCTAGTGGTTTTACATTAGGGGATGAACGGGTGAACACTGAAGCTTTCTTT.

V usage is TRBV7-9 and J usage is TRBJ2-7; D is perhaps TRBD1 (6 bases). Per the germline V gene, CDR1 is SEHNR and CDR2 is FQNEAQ (reference sequence). Trimming stripped 6 bases from V and 5 bases from J, with 23 bases between. The CDR3 loop spans 16 amino acids. For the CDR3, the DNA is TGTGCCAGCAGACCCGATATTGGTGGGGGCCGGCACGAGCAGTACTTC. Amino acids: CASRPDIGGGRHEQYF.

This clonotype was counted between two and nine times. Given a much more abundant clone one base away, this may be a read error. The chain has TRBV29-1 and TRBJ2-3; D not certain. This CDR3 comprises 13 residues. V lost 8 bases and J lost 3, with 15 bases in between. The V gene's germline CDR1 is SQVTM and CDR2 ANQGSEA. CDR3 region: CSIVAHGTDTQYF. The CDR3 bases are TGCAGCATTGTGGCCCATGGAACAGATACGCAGTATTTT.

This clonotype came up many times. This chain links TRBV2 with TRBJ2-1; 8 nucleotides match TRBD2. CDR3 size: 14 residues. CDR1 is SNHLY, CDR2 FYNNEI, per germline. The junction had 13 bases not matched to a gene; V was cut back by 10 bases and J by 8 bases. CDR3 sequence reads: CANQERELLHEQFF. The CDR3 DNA follows: TGTGCCAACCAAGAGCGGGAGTTGTTGCATGAGCAGTTCTTC.

The chain employs TRBV6-5 and TRBJ2-1; D is uncertain. This CDR3 is 15 amino acids long. Deletions cut 3 bases from V and 1 base from J, with 10 bases between. Germline V gene data show CDR1 as MNHEY and CDR2 as SVGAGI. This chain's CDR3 is CASSYMRKSYNEQFF. CDR3 in DNA: TGTGCCAGCAGTTATATGAGGAAATCCTACAATGAGCAGTTCTTC.

V usage is TRBV2 and J usage is TRBJ2-7, with 9 bases that match TRBD2. V dropped 11 bases and J dropped 4; count of bases not matched to a gene: 9. Per the germline V gene, CDR1 is SNHLY and CDR2 is FYNNEI. This CDR3 has 13 residues. As DNA, the CDR3 is TGTGCCGCCCAGGGAGCGGGAGGTTACGAGCAGTACTTC. This encodes CAAQGAGGYEQYF.

The chain couples TRBV19 to TRBJ1-2; D is possibly TRBD1 (5 bases). The CDR3 consists of 15 residues. Trimming shortened V by 5 bases and J by 2 bases, and 15 bases separated the two germline ends. Germline V CDR1 and CDR2: LNHDA, SQIVND (reference sequence). CDR3 residues: CASSDAGTSNYGYTF. CDR3 nucleotides: TGTGCCAGTAGTGACGCCGGGACCTCAAACTATGGCTACACCTTC.

In its sample, this clonotype was seen a few times. The CDR3 region has the DNA TGTGCCAGCAGCGTAGGGGTCGGGGTTACGGGCAATGAGCAGTTCTTC. Its translation is CASSVGVGVTGNEQFF. This rearrangement joins TRBV9 to TRBJ2-1, with D tentatively TRBD2 (5 bases). The CDR3 extends over 16 amino acids. V lost 0 bases to trimming and J lost 6 bases, with 16 bases between them. Germline V gives CDR1 SGDLS, CDR2 YYNGEE.

This clonotype occurred many times. This sequence joins TRBV12-3 or TRBV12-4 and TRBJ2-3, with 8 positions matching TRBD2. The junction had 8 bases not matched to a gene; V was cut back by 3 bases and J by 6 bases. This CDR3 has 15 amino acids. The CDR3, as DNA: TGTGCCAGCAGTTTCGGGGGAGCGGGAGCGGATACGCAGTATTTT. Amino acids: CASSFGGAGADTQYF.

This clonotype was recorded many times. The genes are TRBV2 and TRBJ2-3; D possibly matches TRBD1 or TRBD2 (5 bases each). The ends were cut back, 7 bases at V and 6 bases at J, with 17 bases in the middle. The germline CDR1 and CDR2 sequences are SNHLY and FYNNEI. This CDR3 region has 14 residues. CDR3: CASTRYRDADTQYF. The CDR3 DNA sequence: TGTGCCAGCACTCGATATAGGGACGCTGATACGCAGTATTTT.

This clonotype has ten or more counts. The rearrangement links TRBV10-3 to TRBJ1-5; no definite D call. There are 13 residues in the CDR3. Between the trimmed V and J ends, which lost 7 bases and 2 bases, there was a span of 9 bases. The germline gives CDR1 ENHRY, CDR2 SYGVKD. The CDR3 region has the DNA TGTGCCATCAAGTCGTCGGGCAATCAGCCCCAGCATTTT. Translation: CAIKSSGNQPQHF.